Listed here are 25 T cell receptor beta chains from one sample, sequenced in a study of Tregs in tolerant kidney transplant recipients. Using immunoSEQ multiplex PCR, the repertoire was profiled, and TCRdb retains in-frame clones only, with some absent. The sample records about 240,000 clones, around 82% being singletons. Sequenced input: CD4+ T cells from blood. Receptor source: a human donor in good health.

This chain joins TRBV19 and TRBJ1-2; tentative D call: TRBD1 (5 bases). The CDR3 sequence is 12 residues long. CDR1 LNHDA and CDR2 SQIVND come from the germline V gene (reference sequence). Trimming cost V 11 bases and J 4 bases, with 14 bases left between them. The CDR3: CALRRDPYGYTF. In DNA, the CDR3 is TGTGCCCTGCGGCGGGACCCCTATGGCTACACCTTC.

The rearrangement links TRBV2 to TRBJ2-1, with a weak D call TRBD1 (5 bases). This CDR3 comprises 12 residues. V gave up 6 bases and J gave up 6 bases, with 9 bases separating them. Per the germline V gene, CDR1 is SNHLY and CDR2 is FYNNEI. CDR3 DNA: TGTGCCAGCAGCACTCAGGGCAATGAGCAGTTCTTC. Translation gives CASSTQGNEQFF.

This clone has a single count. The chain joins TRBV2 to TRBJ2-5, with 7 bases aligning to TRBD1. The CDR3 totals 15 residues. V lost 6 bases to trimming and J lost 1 base; unmatched junction nucleotides: 8. Germline CDR1 is SNHLY and CDR2 is FYNNEI. The CDR3, as DNA: TGTGCCAGCAGGCTAACAGGGGTCCCCCAAGAGACCCAGTACTTC. Translation: CASRLTGVPQETQYF.

The V and J genes are TRBV6-1 and TRBJ1-1, with D perhaps TRBD1 (6 bases). V was shortened by 6 bases and J by 1 base, with 12 bases between the two germline ends. Germline V lookup: CDR1 MNHNS, CDR2 SASEGT. CDR3 size: 14 residues. CDR3 coding DNA: TGTGCCAGCAGAGCCGGACAGCCGAACACTGAAGCTTTCTTT. It translates to CASRAGQPNTEAFF.

The J gene is TRBJ2-1, the V gene TRBV18; D unclear. The CDR3 is made up of 12 amino acids. V lost 6 bases to trimming and J lost 8 bases, with 11 bases between them. Germline loops: CDR1 KGHSH, CDR2 LQKENI. The CDR3 sequence is CASSPTSDEQFF. The CDR3 DNA follows: TGTGCCAGCTCCCCCACCAGCGATGAGCAGTTCTTC. The variable domain in full, with the rest retrieved from reference TRBV18 and TRBJ2-1, is NAGVMQNPRHLVRRRGQEARLRCSPMKGHSHVYWYRQLPEEGLKFMVYLQKENIIDESGMPKERFSAEFPKEGPSILRIQQVVRGDSAAYFCASSPTSDEQFFGPGTRLTVL.

This chain uses TRBV18 with TRBJ1-6; no clear D gene. Trimming stripped 3 bases from V and 5 bases from J, with 11 bases between. The CDR3 sequence is 15 residues long. Germline CDR1 and CDR2: KGHSH and LQKENI. The CDR3 coding sequence is TGTGCCAGCTCACCGGTGGGTCTCAATAATTCACCCCTCCACTTT. This encodes CASSPVGLNNSPLHF.

The chain uses TRBV4-1 and TRBJ1-3; D ambiguous. The CDR3 is made up of 19 amino acids. Trimming took off 0 bases at V and 4 bases at J, with 22 bases between the two ends. Germline loops: CDR1 MGHRA, CDR2 YSYEKL. The CDR3 is CASSQDAPQSSSSGNTIYF. The CDR3 DNA sequence: TGCGCCAGCAGCCAAGATGCCCCTCAGAGTAGCAGTTCGGGAAACACCATATATTTT.

The rearrangement joins TRBV27 to TRBJ1-1; TRBD1 agrees at 12 bases. The CDR3 loop spans 15 amino acids. The germline gives CDR1 MNHEY, CDR2 SMNVEV (reference sequence). V lost 2 bases and J lost 5; bases outside the gene matches: 3. This CDR3 is CASSLRDRGRTEAFF. The CDR3 DNA sequence: TGTGCCAGCAGTTTAAGGGACAGGGGGCGAACTGAAGCTTTCTTT.

The chain recombines TRBV4-1 with TRBJ1-2; a weak D match, TRBD1 (5 bases). Per germline, CDR1 MGHRA and CDR2 YSYEKL. CDR3 size: 14 residues. Between the trimmed V and J ends, which lost 0 bases and 3 bases, there was a span of 8 bases. CDR3 sequence (DNA): TGCGCCAGCAGCCAAGATGGGGCGGACTATGGCTACACCTTC. Translating gives CASSQDGADYGYTF.

The chain recombines TRBV10-3 with TRBJ1-5; D is uncertain. Germline V CDR1 and CDR2: ENHRY, SYGVKD. V shed 8 bases and J shed 0 bases, with 14 bases lying between them. The CDR3 is made up of 15 amino acids. The CDR3 DNA sequence: TGTGCCATCGGTAGGGAATTCGATAGCAATCAGCCCCAGCATTTT. This codes for CAIGREFDSNQPQHF.

The V gene is TRBV27, the J gene TRBJ2-7; maybe TRBD1 (5 bases). Germline CDR1 MNHEY, CDR2 SMNVEV (reference sequence). This CDR3 has 15 amino acids. Trimming took 4 bases from V and 3 from J, leaving 16 bases between them. DNA of the CDR3: TGTGCCAGCAGTTCACCCTGGCAGGGCCTCTACGAGCAGTACTTC. Translation gives CASSSPWQGLYEQYF.

About this clone: The same CDR3 arises from other DNA sequences in this sample as well. The V call is TRBV19, the J call TRBJ1-6; a weak D match, TRBD1 (6 bases). In germline, CDR1 is LNHDA, CDR2 SQIVND (reference sequence). Trimming removed 3 bases at V and 9 bases at J, with 9 bases between. This CDR3 has 13 amino acids. The CDR3 here is CASSMGGGSPLHF. CDR3 DNA sequence: TGTGCCAGTAGTATGGGAGGGGGTTCACCCCTCCACTTT.

This chain joins TRBV5-1 and TRBJ1-1, with TRBD1 identical over 8 bases. The CDR3 is made up of 15 amino acids. Germline V lookup: CDR1 SGHRS, CDR2 YFSETQ. The V and J ends lost 7 bases and 2 bases, in that order; junction bases with no gene match: 10. The CDR3 here is CASRGQGQVNTEAFF. CDR3 DNA sequence: TGCGCCAGCCGTGGGCAGGGACAGGTCAACACTGAAGCTTTCTTT.

In DNA form, the CDR3 reads TGCGCCAGCAGCTTGTTAACTAGCGGGCCTAGGGGGCAGTTCTTC. Protein sequence: CASSLLTSGPRGQFF. The chain is built from TRBV5-1 and TRBJ2-1; 9 nucleotides align to TRBD2. In germline, CDR1 is SGHRS, CDR2 YFSETQ. This CDR3 is built from 15 residues. V shed 1 base and J 12 bases; nucleotides not matched to a gene: 11.

In its sample, this clone was seen once. The chain uses TRBV12-5 and TRBJ2-1, with 9 bases fitting TRBD2. Per the germline V gene, CDR1 is LGHNT and CDR2 is FRNRAP. This CDR3 contains 15 residues. V trimming: 2 bases; J trimming: 8 bases; junction bases outside the gene matches: 7. The chain's CDR3 is CASGLNSGRMDEQFF. CDR3 coding DNA: TGTGCTAGTGGTTTGAACAGCGGGAGGATGGATGAGCAGTTCTTC.

J is TRBJ2-5 and V is TRBV5-1; 9 positions agree with TRBD2. The CDR3 runs to 15 residues. V lost 4 bases and J lost 1; bases outside the gene matches: 5. CDR1 is SGHRS and CDR2 is YFSETQ in the germline V gene. As DNA, the CDR3 is TGCGCCAGCAGCGTAGCGGGAGTGACCCAAGAGACCCAGTACTTC. This codes for CASSVAGVTQETQYF.

The chain's CDR3 is CASRGAEYEKLFF. DNA of the CDR3: TGTGCCAGCAGGGGGGCAGAGTATGAAAAACTGTTTTTT. The chain recombines TRBV27 with TRBJ1-4; TRBD1 might be the D (6 bases). This CDR3 region has 13 residues. Germline-derived CDR1 and CDR2 are MNHEY and SMNVEV (reference sequence). V was shortened by 6 bases and J by 6 bases, with 11 bases between the two germline ends. The whole variable domain, filled in from reference TRBV27 and TRBJ1-4, reads EAQVTQNPRYLITVTGKKLTVTCSQNMNHEYMSWYRQDPGLGLRQIYYSMNVEVTDKGDVPEGYKVSRKEKRNFPLILESPSPNQTSLYFCASRGAEYEKLFFGSGTQLSVL.

In its sample, this clone was seen a few times. The chain recombines TRBV6-1 with TRBJ2-7; no definite D call. The V gene lost 4 bases and the J gene lost 0 bases, with 7 bases spanning the gap. The CDR3 is made up of 13 amino acids. Germline lookup yields CDR1 MNHNS and CDR2 SASEGT. CDR3 nucleotides: TGTGCCAGCAGTGCACAGCCCTCCTACGAGCAGTACTTC. It codes for CASSAQPSYEQYF.

V usage is TRBV4-1 and J usage is TRBJ2-1; TRBD2 is a possible D gene (7 bases). Germline lookup yields CDR1 MGHRA and CDR2 YSYEKL. CDR3 length equals 16 residues. V lost 3 bases, J lost 2 bases, and 14 bases lay in between. This CDR3 reads CASSHFGRGAYNEQFF. The CDR3 DNA reads TGCGCCAGCAGCCACTTTGGGAGGGGGGCCTACAATGAGCAGTTCTTC.

The chain is built from TRBV5-1 and TRBJ1-6, with no clear D. The CDR3 sequence is 15 residues long. The V end was cut by 5 bases, the J end by 10 bases, with 19 bases between. From germline, CDR1 is SGHRS and CDR2 YFSETQ. CDR3 region: CASSYLESTISPLHF. The DNA of the CDR3 is TGCGCCAGCAGTTACCTGGAGTCAACCATCTCACCCCTCCACTTT. The variable domain in full, with the rest retrieved from reference TRBV5-1 and TRBJ1-6, is KAGVTQTPRYLIKTRGQQVTLSCSPISGHRSVSWYQQTPGQGLQFLFEYFSETQRNKGNFPGRFSGRQFSNSRSEMNVSTLELGDSALYLCASSYLESTISPLHFGNGTRLTVT.

This chain's CDR3 is CASSSVSGIQPQHF. The CDR3 DNA sequence: TGTGCCAGCAGCTCAGTATCGGGGATCCAGCCCCAGCATTTT. The chain joins TRBV7-8 to TRBJ1-5; D is unresolved. This CDR3 comprises 14 residues. The V end was cut by 4 bases, the J end by 7 bases, with 14 bases between. Germline assignment: CDR1 SGHVS and CDR2 FQNEAQ.

The rearrangement links TRBV15 to TRBJ2-3, with D possibly being TRBD1 (5 bases). This CDR3 has 13 residues. Germline CDR1 is LNHNV and CDR2 is YYDKDF (reference sequence). V was trimmed by 5 bases and J by 2 bases, leaving 8 bases between them. The CDR3, as DNA: TGTGCCACCAGCCCCAGGGACACAGATACGCAGTATTTT. It codes for CATSPRDTDTQYF.

The chain employs TRBV18 and TRBJ2-3; 9 nucleotides line up with TRBD1. V was pared by 3 bases and J by 1 base, with 5 bases of the junction left unmatched. CDR3 length equals 16 residues. Germline V gene lookup returns CDR1 KGHSH and CDR2 LQKENI. The CDR3 here is CASSPGTGLGTDTQYF. The DNA for the CDR3 is TGTGCCAGCTCACCCGGGACAGGGCTTGGCACAGATACGCAGTATTTT.

The chain couples TRBV6-6 to TRBJ2-5; TRBD2 aligns across 9 bases. This CDR3 spans 14 amino acids. V gave up 10 bases and J gave up 1 base; unmatched junction bases: 7. Looked up from germline, CDR1 is MNHNY and CDR2 is SVGAGI (reference sequence). CDR3 loop: CANKREEGQETQYF. The CDR3 bases are TGTGCCAACAAGCGGGAGGAGGGCCAAGAGACCCAGTACTTC.

This clone has just a few counts. The rearrangement joins TRBV5-5 to TRBJ1-1; D is ambiguous. Germline V gives CDR1 SGHKS, CDR2 YYEKEE (reference sequence). V lost 2 bases and J lost 5, with 10 bases in between. This CDR3 has 13 residues. CDR3 DNA: TGTGCCAGCAGCTTAGTCGTTAGGACTGAAGCTTTCTTT. As protein: CASSLVVRTEAFF.